The 25 T cell receptor beta chains listed next were all sequenced from one sample in a study of CD4 T cells in relation to SARS-CoV-2 and coronaviruses. Generated by immunoSEQ multiplex PCR, the TCRdb table keeps only in-frame clones and is missing some. The repertoire holds tens of thousands of clones, less than 95% seen once, with roughly 0.14% in the top ten. Before the COVID-19 pandemic, during about 2011-2019, CD4+ T cells were taken from unexposed donors. Specimen: naive CD4+ T cells from PBMCs. Sample subset: naive CD4+ T cells isolated by negative enrichment. The receptor set was obtained from a human donor in good health.

The chain uses TRBV10-2 and TRBJ1-1; D is unclear. V lost 1 base to trimming and J lost 4 bases, with 10 bases between them. The CDR3 totals 14 residues. The germline V gene has CDR1 WSHSY and CDR2 SAAADI. CDR3 coding DNA: TGCGCCAGCAGTGAGTGGGTTCAAAGCACTGAAGCTTTCTTT. This codes for CASSEWVQSTEAFF.

The rearrangement links TRBV19 to TRBJ1-1; TRBD1 matches 7 bases. The germline gives CDR1 LNHDA, CDR2 SQIVND (reference sequence). This CDR3 region has 14 residues. V dropped 8 bases and J dropped 5; count of bases not matched to a gene: 11. The CDR3 DNA sequence: TGTGCCAGTGCAACCTACAGGGGAGTTACTGAAGCTTTCTTT. Protein: CASATYRGVTEAFF.

This chain joins TRBV24-1 and TRBJ2-7, with 11 bases fitting TRBD2. The germline CDR1 and CDR2 sequences are KGHDR and SFDVKD. This CDR3 has 16 amino acids. After removal of 3 bases from V and 3 bases from J, the junction contained 6 bases not matched to a gene. In DNA form, the CDR3 reads TGTGCCACCAGTGATCATAGCGGGAGGGCCGGCTACGAGCAGTACTTC. Its protein product is CATSDHSGRAGYEQYF.

The chain recombines TRBV7-9 with TRBJ1-6, with 11 bases identical to TRBD1. The CDR3 has 16 residues. The germline V gene encodes CDR1 SEHNR and CDR2 FQNEAQ (reference sequence). The V and J ends lost 2 bases and 8 bases, in that order; junction bases with no gene match: 5. The CDR3: CASSLTGGQGDSPLHF. The CDR3 DNA is TGTGCCAGCAGCTTAACAGGGGGACAGGGGGATTCACCCCTCCACTTT.

CDR3 DNA sequence: TGCGCCAGCAGCTCCGGGGGGACAGGGGGCTCACCCCTCCACTTT. It is translated as CASSSGGTGGSPLHF. V gene TRBV5-1 combines with J gene TRBJ1-6; 12 bases map to TRBD1. The CDR3 is 15 amino acids. Trimming took 3 bases from V and 10 from J; bases not matched to a gene: 5. The germline CDR1 and CDR2 sequences are SGHRS and YFSETQ.

V usage is TRBV19 and J usage is TRBJ1-5, with D possibly being TRBD1 (5 bases). This CDR3 spans 14 amino acids. With 3 bases removed from V and 8 bases from J, the gap between germline ends came to 14 bases. Germline V gives CDR1 LNHDA, CDR2 SQIVND (reference sequence). The CDR3 loop is CASSMQGPAEPQHF. CDR3 bases: TGTGCCAGTAGTATGCAGGGCCCCGCGGAGCCCCAGCATTTT.

The rearrangement uses TRBV29-1 and TRBJ2-3; 7 nucleotides agree with TRBD2. The junction had 4 bases not matched to a gene; V was cut back by 4 bases and J by 3 bases. The CDR3 sequence is 13 residues long. The germline V gene encodes CDR1 SQVTM and CDR2 ANQGSEA. In DNA form, the CDR3 reads TGCAGCGTTGCGGGAGGCTCTACAGATACGCAGTATTTT. It yields the protein CSVAGGSTDTQYF.

The CDR3 bases are TGTGCCAGCTATTCCGGACAGGGGCTTACCTATGGCTACACCTTC. Protein sequence: CASYSGQGLTYGYTF. This rearrangement joins TRBV2 to TRBJ1-2; 9 bases match TRBD1. CDR1 SNHLY and CDR2 FYNNEI come from the germline V gene. Losses at the gene ends were 8 bases for V and 4 bases for J; bases not matched to a gene: 11. The CDR3 is made up of 15 amino acids. Full variable domain (remainder filled in from reference TRBV2 and TRBJ1-2): EPEVTQTPSHQVTQMGQEVILRCVPISNHLYFYWYRQILGQKVEFLVSFYNNEISEKSEIFDDQFSVERPDGSNFTLKIRSTKLEDSAMYFCASYSGQGLTYGYTFGSGTRLTVV.

The chain couples TRBV3-1 (or the pseudogene TRBV3-2) to TRBJ1-4; TRBD1 aligns across 9 bases. With V trimmed by 3 bases and J by 8 bases, 1 base remained unmatched. Germline CDR1 LGHDT, CDR2 YNNKEL (reference sequence). This CDR3 has 13 amino acids. CDR3 nucleotides: TGTGCCAGCAGCCAGGACAGGGGCGAAAAACTGTTTTTT. It translates to CASSQDRGEKLFF.

DNA for the CDR3: TGTGCCAGCTCTATGGACATCTCGGACGAGCAGTACTTC. It translates to CASSMDISDEQYF. The chain combines TRBV18 with TRBJ2-7; D may be TRBD1 (5 bases). The CDR3 runs 13 residues. Germline assignment: CDR1 KGHSH and CDR2 LQKENI. The ends were cut back, 6 bases at V and 5 bases at J, with 14 bases in the middle.

The chain is built from TRBV7-9 and TRBJ2-3, with 9 bases matching TRBD2. V was pared by 5 bases and J by 0 bases, with 6 bases of the junction left unmatched. CDR1 is SEHNR, CDR2 FQNEAQ, per germline (reference sequence). This CDR3 spans 16 amino acids. The CDR3 DNA reads as TGTGCCAGCAGCCACTTTAGCGGGAGAAGCACAGATACGCAGTATTTT. It encodes CASSHFSGRSTDTQYF.

J is TRBJ1-5 and V is TRBV28; perhaps TRBD1 as D (6 bases). V shed 7 bases and J shed 6 bases, with 16 bases lying between them. The V gene's germline CDR1 is MDHEN and CDR2 SYDVKM. The CDR3 totals 14 residues. The CDR3 region is CASTETGRGQPQHF. Written as DNA, the CDR3 is TGTGCCAGCACCGAAACGGGCAGGGGTCAGCCCCAGCATTTT.

The chain joins TRBV6-6 to TRBJ2-1; 8 bases map to TRBD2. Losses at the gene ends were 5 bases for V and 5 bases for J; bases not matched to a gene: 5. The CDR3 contains 14 residues. Germline-derived CDR1 and CDR2 are MNHNY and SVGAGI (reference sequence). The CDR3 loop is CASSPTSVNNEQFF. The CDR3 DNA reads as TGTGCCAGCAGTCCGACTAGCGTGAACAATGAGCAGTTCTTC.

The chain links TRBV11-2 to TRBJ2-7; 7 bases match TRBD1. CDR1 and CDR2 from the germline V gene are SGHAT and FQNNGV. V dropped 1 base and J dropped 3; count of bases not matched to a gene: 12. This CDR3 region has 17 residues. The CDR3, as DNA: TGTGCCAGCAGCTTAGTGGCATCGAGGAGACAGGGCTACGAGCAGTACTTC. It codes for CASSLVASRRQGYEQYF.

V usage is TRBV15 and J usage is TRBJ1-1; D is ambiguous. There are 13 residues in the CDR3. Germline V gene data show CDR1 as LNHNV and CDR2 as YYDKDF (reference sequence). V was clipped by 0 bases and J by 6 bases, with 8 bases between them. The CDR3 DNA reads as TGTGCCACCAGCAGAGATCGGCGGGCTGAAGCTTTCTTT. It specifies CATSRDRRAEAFF. Together with reference TRBV15 and TRBJ1-1, the CDR3 gives the full variable domain: DAMVIQNPRYQVTQFGKPVTLSCSQTLNHNVMYWYQQKSSQAPKLLFHYYDKDFNNEADTPDNFQSRRPNTSFCFLDIRSPGLGDTAMYLCATSRDRRAEAFFGQGTRLTVV.

The chain joins TRBV9 to TRBJ2-1; D not resolved. CDR3 length: 11 residues. Per the germline V gene, CDR1 is SGDLS and CDR2 is YYNGEE. Between the trimmed V and J ends, which lost 3 bases and 4 bases, there was a span of 2 bases. CDR3 residues: CASSGYNEQFF. CDR3 nucleotide sequence: TGTGCCAGCAGCGGGTACAATGAGCAGTTCTTC.

The rearrangement links TRBV4-1 to TRBJ2-3; D gene ambiguous. This CDR3 contains 17 residues. The germline CDR1 and CDR2 sequences are MGHRA and YSYEKL. V was clipped by 0 bases and J by 4 bases, with 17 bases between them. Here the CDR3 DNA reads TGCGCCAGCAGCCAAGATCCAAAGACCGTCCCACCAGATACGCAGTATTTT. This translates into CASSQDPKTVPPDTQYF.

The chain is built from TRBV29-1 and TRBJ2-7; D gene ambiguous. CDR1 SQVTM and CDR2 ANQGSEA come from the germline V gene. V lost 4 bases, J lost 2 bases, and 6 bases lay in between. The CDR3 is made up of 11 amino acids. CDR3 DNA sequence: TGCAGCGTTGCTACAGCCTACGAGCAGTACTTC. Its translation is CSVATAYEQYF.

The V and J genes are TRBV6-1 and TRBJ2-5; 9 bases align to TRBD1. This CDR3 spans 14 amino acids. The J segment lost 4 bases and the V segment lost 1 base, leaving 1 base of the junction unmatched. The V gene's germline CDR1 is MNHNS and CDR2 SASEGT. In nucleotides, the CDR3 is TGTGCCAGCAGTGAAGGGACAGGGGCAGAGACCCAGTACTTC. This gives the protein CASSEGTGAETQYF.

The J gene is TRBJ2-1, the V gene TRBV7-8; 13 bases agree with TRBD2. Germline V gives CDR1 SGHVS, CDR2 FQNEAQ. The ends lost 1 base at V and 0 bases at J; junction bases unmatched: 9. This CDR3 spans 20 amino acids. The CDR3 sequence is CASSLDGLAGVLSSYNEQFF. Written as DNA, the CDR3 is TGTGCCAGCAGCTTAGACGGACTAGCGGGAGTGTTAAGCTCCTACAATGAGCAGTTCTTC. The full variable domain, completed using reference TRBV7-8 and TRBJ2-1, is GAGVSQSPRYKVAKRGQDVALRCDPISGHVSLFWYQQALGQGPEFLTYFQNEAQLDKSGLPSDRFFAERPEGSVSTLKIQRTQQEDSAVYLCASSLDGLAGVLSSYNEQFFGPGTRLTVL.

This clone was observed a single time. The chain employs TRBV3-1 (or the pseudogene TRBV3-2) and TRBJ1-2, with D uncertain. Per the germline V gene, CDR1 is LGHDT and CDR2 is YNNKEL (reference sequence). This CDR3 is built from 14 residues. Trimming removed 0 bases from V and 8 bases from J, with 13 bases in between. The CDR3: CASSQDILNQGYTF. The CDR3 coding sequence is TGTGCCAGCAGCCAAGATATCCTAAACCAGGGCTACACCTTC.

This chain links TRBV10-3 with TRBJ1-1; 8 nucleotides align to TRBD1. The CDR3 totals 14 residues. The germline CDR1 and CDR2 sequences are ENHRY and SYGVKD. Trimming took 8 bases from V and 0 from J; bases not matched to a gene: 5. The CDR3 DNA is TGTGCCATCGGACAGGGTAATATGAACACTGAAGCTTTCTTT. It translates to CAIGQGNMNTEAFF.

The rearrangement uses TRBV21-1 and TRBJ1-4; the table's D call, TRBD1, was not checked against the DNA. TRBV21-1 is a known pseudogene. This CDR3 spans 16 amino acids. The CDR3 bases are TGTGCCAGCAGCCCCCGGGACAGAGCAACTAATGAAAAACTGTTTTTT. Its protein is CASSPRDRATNEKLFF.

The genes are TRBV6-5 and TRBJ1-5; D might be TRBD1 (6 bases). The CDR3 runs to 15 residues. Germline lookup yields CDR1 MNHEY and CDR2 SVGAGI. Trimming shortened V by 6 bases and J by 5 bases, and 17 bases separated the two germline ends. In nucleotides, the CDR3 is TGTGCCAGCAGGCAAATGGACAGCACATATCAGCCCCAGCATTTT. Its protein is CASRQMDSTYQPQHF.

The table lists this clone with a count of one. The chain links TRBV28 to TRBJ2-7, with TRBD1 identical over 7 bases. V lost 6 bases, J lost 3 bases, and 8 bases stayed unmatched. Germline lookup yields CDR1 MDHEN and CDR2 SYDVKM. The CDR3 totals 14 residues. CDR3 region: CASRTPGQFYEQYF. The DNA for the CDR3 is TGTGCCAGCAGAACCCCGGGACAGTTCTACGAGCAGTACTTC. Full variable domain (outside the CDR3, taken from reference TRBV28 and TRBJ2-7): DVKVTQSSRYLVKRTGEKVFLECVQDMDHENMFWYRQDPGLGLRLIYFSYDVKMKEKGDIPEGYSVSREKKERFSLILESASTNQTSMYLCASRTPGQFYEQYFGPGTRLTVT.